The 32 T cell receptor beta chains given below trace back to one sample, sequenced in a study of T cell repertoires in cytomegalovirus infection. The antigens for these receptors are not known. TCRdb redid the calling of the reads with MiXCR, one entry per CDR3 protein. Here the sample spans roughly 990,000 distinct CDR3 sequences, around 30% being singletons. The specimen was cultured CD8+ T cells from PBMCs, collected from culture after CMV antigen stimulation. These receptors were obtained from a human donor in good health (CMV status not recorded). Some clones in this sample may be carry-over from other donors' samples.

Only a few counts were recorded for this clonotype. This sequence joins TRBV27 and TRBJ2-7; D is perhaps TRBD1 (5 bases). Germline V gene data show CDR1 as MNHEY and CDR2 as SMNVEV (reference sequence). This CDR3 is 13 amino acids long. V was shortened by 4 bases and J by 3 bases, with 10 bases between the two germline ends. CDR3 nucleotides: TGTGCCAGCAGTTCGACAGTTCTCTACGAGCAGTACTTC. It encodes CASSSTVLYEQYF.

At least ten counts were recorded for this clonotype. This sequence joins TRBV7-2 and TRBJ2-1; 7 nucleotides match TRBD1. The V gene end was trimmed by 0 bases and the J gene end by 10 bases; junction bases not matched to a gene: 3. Germline lookup yields CDR1 SGHTA and CDR2 FQGNSA. The CDR3 is 13 amino acids. CDR3: CASSLAPGQEQFF. In nucleotides, the CDR3 is TGTGCCAGCAGCTTAGCCCCGGGACAGGAGCAGTTCTTC.

This clonotype was picked up a small number of times. V gene TRBV29-1 combines with J gene TRBJ1-1, with a possible D match to TRBD1 (5 bases). This CDR3 is built from 13 residues. Trimming pared 3 bases from V and 6 bases from J, leaving 14 bases between. Germline V lookup: CDR1 SQVTM, CDR2 ANQGSEA. The CDR3 nucleotides read TGCAGCGTTGAGGGGGGTCAATTCCCTGAAGCTTTCTTT. Translating it yields CSVEGGQFPEAFF.

As concerns this clonotype: A much bigger clone sits one base away, suggesting this may be a read error. The V and J genes are TRBV12-3 or TRBV12-4 and TRBJ2-3; 10 bases map to TRBD2. The length of the CDR3 is 16 residues. CDR3: CASTWGSGGITDTRYF. In DNA, the CDR3 is TGTGCCAGCACCTGGGGTAGCGGGGGGATCACAGATACGCGGTATTTT.

Notes on this clonotype: Given a much more abundant clone one base away, this may be a read error. The rearrangement links TRBV7-6 to TRBJ2-1, with TRBD2 identical over 9 bases. Germline CDR1 reads SGHVS; CDR2 reads FNYEAQ. The CDR3 is made up of 14 amino acids. In DNA form, the CDR3 reads TGTGTCAGCACCCTAGCGGGGCCTCACAATGAGCAGTTCTTC. Amino acid sequence: CVSTLAGPHNEQFF.

This clonotype was detected only a few times. V and J are TRBV6-5 and TRBJ1-6, with TRBD1 identical over 11 bases. Germline V lookup: CDR1 MNHEY, CDR2 SVGAGI. The CDR3 runs 16 residues. Losses at the gene ends were 4 bases for V and 10 bases for J; bases not matched to a gene: 9. Here the CDR3 reads CASSSGQGDIGSPLHF. The CDR3 region has the DNA TGTGCCAGCAGTTCGGGACAGGGGGATATAGGCTCACCCCTCCACTTT.

J is TRBJ1-5 and V is TRBV27; a possible D gene is TRBD1 (5 bases). From germline, CDR1 is MNHEY and CDR2 SMNVEV (reference sequence). V was shortened by 9 bases and J by 5 bases, with 14 bases between the two germline ends. The CDR3 has 13 amino acids. The CDR3 here is CASSPQADQPQHF. In nucleotides, the CDR3 is TGTGCCAGTAGTCCACAGGCCGATCAGCCCCAGCATTTT.

This clonotype was seen repeatedly, ten times or more. The chain uses TRBV7-9 and TRBJ2-1; TRBD2 aligns across 7 bases. Per the germline V gene, CDR1 is SEHNR and CDR2 is FQNEAQ (reference sequence). The CDR3 covers 15 residues. The J segment lost 3 bases and the V segment lost 6 bases, leaving 8 bases of the junction unmatched. The CDR3 loop reads CASRTSVSFYNEQFF. In nucleotides, the CDR3 is TGTGCCAGCAGAACTAGCGTTTCGTTCTACAATGAGCAGTTCTTC.

The genes are TRBV19 and TRBJ2-3; D not resolved. There are 15 residues in the CDR3. Trimming took off 7 bases at V and 1 base at J, with 15 bases between the two ends. The germline V gene has CDR1 LNHDA and CDR2 SQIVND (reference sequence). DNA of the CDR3: TGTGCCAGTAAAAGCCCCGCGTTCGGCACAGATACGCAGTATTTT. This encodes CASKSPAFGTDTQYF.

V gene TRBV11-2 combines with J gene TRBJ2-2, with 8 bases fitting TRBD2. Per the germline V gene, CDR1 is SGHAT and CDR2 is FQNNGV. This CDR3 comprises 19 residues. Trimming cost V 3 bases and J 1 base; bases outside gene matches: 13. CDR3 sequence (DNA): TGTGCCAGCAGCTTTAGTAGTTACCGGACTAGCCGGAACACCGGGGAGCTGTTTTTT. This gives the protein CASSFSSYRTSRNTGELFF.

In its sample, this clonotype was seen once. The CDR3 loop reads CASSRSMWETETQETQYF. The CDR3 region has the DNA TGCGCCAGCAGCCGATCGATGTGGGAGACAGAAACCCAAGAGACCCAGTACTTC. The rearrangement links TRBV4-1 to TRBJ2-5; D possibly uses TRBD1 or TRBD2 (5 bases each). Trimming removed 4 bases from V and 1 base from J, with 22 bases in between. The CDR3 is made up of 18 amino acids. CDR1 and CDR2 (germline): MGHRA, YSYEKL.

The table lists this clonotype with a few counts. Here the CDR3 DNA reads TGTGCCAGCAGCCTTATGAGGGAAATCGCATCTGGCTACACCTTC. Its translation is CASSLMREIASGYTF. The chain couples TRBV4-2 to TRBJ1-2; D gene unclear. Trimming took 4 bases from V and 7 from J, leaving 19 bases between them. The germline CDR1 and CDR2 sequences are LGHNA and YNFKEQ. There are 15 residues in the CDR3.

The chain recombines TRBV5-1 with TRBJ2-1; TRBD1 aligns across 10 bases. Germline V gene sequence: CDR1 SGHRS, CDR2 YFSETQ. With V trimmed by 1 base and J by 0 bases, 10 bases remained unmatched. This CDR3 region has 19 residues. CDR3 nucleotide sequence: TGCGCCAGCAGCTTGATTTATTTTGGGACAGGGGCCTCCTACAATGAGCAGTTCTTC. The encoded protein is CASSLIYFGTGASYNEQFF. Combining the CDR3 with reference TRBV5-1 and TRBJ2-1 gives the whole variable domain KAGVTQTPRYLIKTRGQQVTLSCSPISGHRSVSWYQQTPGQGLQFLFEYFSETQRNKGNFPGRFSGRQFSNSRSEMNVSTLELGDSALYLCASSLIYFGTGASYNEQFFGPGTRLTVL.

J is TRBJ2-7 and V is TRBV6-5; possibly TRBD1 or TRBD2 for D (5 bases each). Trimming stripped 1 base from V and 3 bases from J, with 22 bases between. CDR1 MNHEY and CDR2 SVGAGI come from the germline V gene. The CDR3 sequence is 18 residues long. This CDR3 reads CASSYYLRGPAGYYEQYV. The CDR3 DNA sequence: TGTGCCAGCAGTTACTACTTGAGGGGTCCCGCCGGATACTACGAGCAGTACGTC.

This clonotype was found a few times. The chain couples TRBV11-1 to TRBJ2-7; 11 positions agree with TRBD1. Germline values: CDR1 SGHAT, CDR2 FQDESV (reference sequence). V shed 3 bases, J shed 4 bases, and the junction held 5 bases outside the gene matches. The CDR3 runs to 15 residues. For the CDR3, the DNA is TGTGCCAGCAGCTTCCCCGGGACAGGGGGGTACGAGCAGTACTTC. The encoded protein is CASSFPGTGGYEQYF. The complete variable domain, with remaining parts taken from reference TRBV11-1 and TRBJ2-7, reads EAEVAQSPRYKITEKSQAVAFWCDPISGHATLYWYRQILGQGPELLVQFQDESVVDDSQLPKDRFSAERLKGVDSTLKIQPAELGDSAMYLCASSFPGTGGYEQYFGPGTRLTVT.

The chain combines TRBV10-3 with TRBJ1-5, with D perhaps matching TRBD1 (6 bases). The CDR3 is made up of 14 amino acids. The germline V gene encodes CDR1 ENHRY and CDR2 SYGVKD. V gave up 6 bases and J gave up 0 bases, with 9 bases separating them. The CDR3 reads CAISGGASNQPQHF. The CDR3 DNA follows: TGTGCCATCAGCGGGGGGGCTAGCAATCAGCCCCAGCATTTT.

Concerning this clonotype itself: Being one base from a much bigger clone, this may be a read error. The conserved final phenylalanine or tryptophan is absent from the CDR3, which likely points to a read error. The chain combines TRBV7-2 with TRBJ1-2; D possibly corresponds to TRBD1 (5 bases). Germline loops: CDR1 SGHTA, CDR2 FQGNSA. V lost 4 bases and J 3 bases, leaving 12 bases between the germline ends. This CDR3 has 14 residues. CDR3 sequence reads: CASSSSLGDYGYTI. CDR3 nucleotides: TGTGCCAGCAGCTCTTCCCTGGGGGACTATGGCTACACCATC.

This clonotype has more than one count but fewer than ten. The CDR3 sequence is CASNEGLPEELFF. In DNA, the CDR3 is TGTGCCAGCAACGAAGGACTGCCCGAGGAGCTGTTTTTT. The chain couples TRBV7-9 to TRBJ2-2; D is perhaps TRBD2 (5 bases). V was shortened by 7 bases and J by 10 bases, with 16 bases between the two germline ends. CDR1 and CDR2 from the germline V gene are SEHNR and FQNEAQ (reference sequence). There are 13 residues in the CDR3.

The rearrangement links TRBV27 to TRBJ1-2, with D unclear. The CDR3 runs 15 residues. Trimming left V 4 bases short and J 0 bases short, with 12 bases between. CDR1 MNHEY and CDR2 SMNVEV come from the germline V gene (reference sequence). This CDR3 reads CASSSLGFANYGYTF. CDR3 sequence (DNA): TGTGCCAGCAGTTCCTTGGGTTTCGCTAACTATGGCTACACCTTC.

This clonotype was seen at least ten times. The chain carries TRBV7-9 and TRBJ1-1; D ambiguous. Germline V gene lookup returns CDR1 SEHNR and CDR2 FQNEAQ (reference sequence). Trimming shortened V by 5 bases and J by 5 bases, and 12 bases separated the two germline ends. This CDR3 spans 13 amino acids. This chain's CDR3 is CASSLPDGTEAFF. CDR3 DNA: TGTGCCAGCAGCCTCCCTGACGGGACTGAAGCTTTCTTT.

This clonotype was seen a handful of times. The DNA for the CDR3 is TGTGCCAGCAGCTTACACCTCAGCCCCCAGCATTTT. Translation gives CASSLHLSPQHF. This chain joins TRBV7-6 and TRBJ1-5; D is uncertain. V was pared by 2 bases and J by 10 bases, with 9 bases between. CDR3 length: 12 amino acids. The germline V gene encodes CDR1 SGHVS and CDR2 FNYEAQ. Filled out from reference TRBV7-6 and TRBJ1-5, the complete variable domain reads GAGVSQSPRYKVTKRGQDVALRCDPISGHVSLYWYRQALGQGPEFLTYFNYEAQQDKSGLPNDRFSAERPEGSISTLTIQRTEQRDSAMYRCASSLHLSPQHFGDGTRLSIL.

The V call is TRBV4-1, the J call TRBJ2-2; no firm D call. V lost 4 bases and J lost 0, with 12 bases in between. Germline CDR1 reads MGHRA; CDR2 reads YSYEKL. The CDR3 totals 16 residues. In DNA, the CDR3 is TGCGCCAGCAGCCTTTTTGACACCTCGAACACCGGGGAGCTGTTTTTT. Encoded protein: CASSLFDTSNTGELFF.

The chain combines TRBV9 with TRBJ1-2; D ambiguous. CDR1 and CDR2 (germline): SGDLS, YYNGEE. V shed 2 bases and J shed 0 bases, with 17 bases lying between them. CDR3 size: 17 residues. The CDR3 reads CASSVRPTATPNYGYTF. CDR3 nucleotides: TGTGCCAGCAGCGTCCGTCCCACCGCGACACCTAACTATGGCTACACCTTC.

This clonotype came up a few times. The chain is built from TRBV7-9 and TRBJ1-4, with 8 bases that match TRBD1. The CDR3 is 15 residues long. Trimming at V came to 4 bases and at J to 7 bases, leaving 8 bases not matched to a gene. The germline gives CDR1 SEHNR, CDR2 FQNEAQ (reference sequence). CDR3 residues: CASSSPPGGAEKLFF. The CDR3 nucleotides are TGTGCCAGCAGCTCCCCGCCAGGGGGCGCTGAAAAACTGTTTTTT.

In this sample, this clonotype turned up a few times. V usage is TRBV12-3 or TRBV12-4 and J usage is TRBJ2-3; D is unresolved. This CDR3 has 14 residues. Trimming took 5 bases from V and 2 from J, leaving 11 bases between them. CDR3 amino acids: CASSVLSPTDTQYF. The CDR3 DNA reads as TGTGCCAGCAGTGTCCTTAGCCCCACAGATACGCAGTATTTT.

This clonotype was seen a few times. The chain employs TRBV7-9 and TRBJ1-1; 10 bases agree with TRBD1. The germline V gene encodes CDR1 SEHNR and CDR2 FQNEAQ (reference sequence). With V trimmed by 6 bases and J by 5 bases, 6 bases remained unmatched. This CDR3 comprises 14 residues. The CDR3 is CASRETGGRTEAFF. In DNA form, the CDR3 reads TGTGCCAGCAGGGAGACAGGGGGCAGAACTGAAGCTTTCTTT.

In this sample, this clonotype turned up a few times. This CDR3 reads CAITQGHEQFF. CDR3 DNA sequence: TGTGCCATCACTCAGGGCCATGAGCAGTTCTTC. The chain has TRBV10-3 and TRBJ2-1; a possible D gene is TRBD1 (5 bases). V shed 7 bases and J shed 8 bases, with 9 bases lying between them. The CDR3 totals 11 residues. Germline lookup yields CDR1 ENHRY and CDR2 SYGVKD.

This clonotype has more than one count but fewer than ten. This CDR3 is CSVIRQVQFF. The CDR3 DNA follows: TGCAGCGTTATCCGACAGGTGCAGTTCTTC. This chain joins TRBV29-1 and TRBJ2-1, with a possible D match to TRBD1 (6 bases). Germline CDR1 is SQVTM and CDR2 is ANQGSEA. CDR3 length: 10 amino acids. Trimming left V 5 bases short and J 12 bases short, with 11 bases between.

The chain links TRBV29-1 to TRBJ1-2, with 8 bases matching TRBD1. V lost 5 bases and J lost 1; bases outside the gene matches: 6. Per the germline V gene, CDR1 is SQVTM and CDR2 is ANQGSEA. The CDR3 has 14 amino acids. The CDR3, as DNA: TGCAGCGTTTTCGGACAGGGTGATAACTATGGCTACACCTTC. This sequence encodes CSVFGQGDNYGYTF.

This clonotype turned up a few times. The rearrangement uses TRBV20-1 and TRBJ1-2; D is unresolved. CDR1 is DFQATT and CDR2 is SNEGSKA in the germline V gene (reference sequence). The V and J ends lost 3 bases and 3 bases respectively, with 2 bases between them. The CDR3 contains 10 residues. The CDR3 nucleotides are TGCAGTGCTAGGGACTATGGCTACACCTTC. It specifies CSARDYGYTF.

The J gene is TRBJ2-7, the V gene TRBV28; D remains unclear. Germline CDR1 MDHEN, CDR2 SYDVKM. The CDR3 has 14 residues. The ends were cut back, 4 bases at V and 3 bases at J, with 13 bases in the middle. The CDR3 loop is CASSWNYANYEQYV. As DNA, the CDR3 is TGTGCCAGCAGTTGGAACTACGCCAACTACGAGCAGTACGTC.

This clonotype was seen more than once but under ten times. The V call is TRBV7-6, the J call TRBJ2-5; TRBD1 matches at 9 bases. Germline loops: CDR1 SGHVS, CDR2 FNYEAQ. With 1 base clipped from V and 4 bases from J, the junction kept 4 bases outside the gene matches. This CDR3 comprises 15 residues. This chain's CDR3 is CASSLEMGQGETQYF. The DNA for the CDR3 is TGTGCCAGCAGCTTAGAAATGGGACAGGGAGAGACCCAGTACTTC.